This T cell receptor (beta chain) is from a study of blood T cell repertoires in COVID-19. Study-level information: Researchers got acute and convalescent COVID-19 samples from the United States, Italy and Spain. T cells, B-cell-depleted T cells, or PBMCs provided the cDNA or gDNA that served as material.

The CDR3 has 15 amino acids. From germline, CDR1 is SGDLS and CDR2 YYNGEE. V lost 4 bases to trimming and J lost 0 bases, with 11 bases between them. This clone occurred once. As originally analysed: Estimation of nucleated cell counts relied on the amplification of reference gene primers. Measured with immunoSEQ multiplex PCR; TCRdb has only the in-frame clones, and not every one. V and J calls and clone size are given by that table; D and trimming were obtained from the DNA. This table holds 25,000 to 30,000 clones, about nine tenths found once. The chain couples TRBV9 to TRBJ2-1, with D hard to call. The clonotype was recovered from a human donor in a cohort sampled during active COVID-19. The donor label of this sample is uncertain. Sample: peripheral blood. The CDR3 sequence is CASSLFGSSYNEQFF. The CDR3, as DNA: TGTGCCAGCAGCCTCTTTGGTAGCTCCTACAATGAGCAGTTCTTC.